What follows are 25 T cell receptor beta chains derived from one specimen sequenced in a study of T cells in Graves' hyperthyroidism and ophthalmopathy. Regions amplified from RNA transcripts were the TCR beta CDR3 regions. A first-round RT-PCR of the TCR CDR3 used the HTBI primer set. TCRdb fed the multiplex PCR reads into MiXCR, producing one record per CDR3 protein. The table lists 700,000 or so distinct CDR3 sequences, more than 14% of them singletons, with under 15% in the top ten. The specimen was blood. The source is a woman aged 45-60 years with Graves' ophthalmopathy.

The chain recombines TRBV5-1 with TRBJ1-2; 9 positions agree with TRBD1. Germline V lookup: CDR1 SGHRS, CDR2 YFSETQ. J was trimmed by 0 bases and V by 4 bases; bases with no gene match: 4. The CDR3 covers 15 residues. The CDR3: CASSTQGAANYGYTF. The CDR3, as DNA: TGCGCCAGCAGCACACAGGGGGCGGCTAACTATGGCTACACCTTC.

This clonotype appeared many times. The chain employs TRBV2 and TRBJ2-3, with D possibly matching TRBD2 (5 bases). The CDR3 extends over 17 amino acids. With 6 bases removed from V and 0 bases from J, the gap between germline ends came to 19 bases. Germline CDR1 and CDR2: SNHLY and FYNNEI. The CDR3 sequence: CASRRLASPSSTDTQYF. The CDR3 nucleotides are TGTGCCAGCAGGAGATTGGCTAGCCCATCTAGCACAGATACGCAGTATTTT.

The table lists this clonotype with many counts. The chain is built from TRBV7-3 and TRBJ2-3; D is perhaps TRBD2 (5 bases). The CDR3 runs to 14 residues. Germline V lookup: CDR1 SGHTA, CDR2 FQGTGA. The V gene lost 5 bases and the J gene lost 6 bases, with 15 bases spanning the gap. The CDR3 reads CASSVSGFADTQYF. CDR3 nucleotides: TGTGCCAGCAGCGTTTCGGGGTTCGCGGATACGCAGTATTTT.

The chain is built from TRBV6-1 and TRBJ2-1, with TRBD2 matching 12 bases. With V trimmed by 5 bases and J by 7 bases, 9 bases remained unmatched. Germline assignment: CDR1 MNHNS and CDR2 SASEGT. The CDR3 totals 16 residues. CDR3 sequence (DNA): TGTGCCAGCAGTTCCACACGGACTAGCGGGACGAATGAGCAGTTCTTC. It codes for CASSSTRTSGTNEQFF.

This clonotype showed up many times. The DNA for the CDR3 is TGTGCCAGCTCACCAATACAGGGGTCCTACGAGCAGTACTTC. Its translation is CASSPIQGSYEQYF. The chain is built from TRBV18 and TRBJ2-7, with 7 bases matching TRBD1. The V gene's germline CDR1 is KGHSH and CDR2 LQKENI. After removal of 2 bases from V and 1 base from J, the junction contained 2 bases not matched to a gene. The CDR3 is 14 residues long. Combining the CDR3 with reference TRBV18 and TRBJ2-7 gives the whole variable domain NAGVMQNPRHLVRRRGQEARLRCSPMKGHSHVYWYRQLPEEGLKFMVYLQKENIIDESGMPKERFSAEFPKEGPSILRIQQVVRGDSAAYFCASSPIQGSYEQYFGPGTRLTVT.

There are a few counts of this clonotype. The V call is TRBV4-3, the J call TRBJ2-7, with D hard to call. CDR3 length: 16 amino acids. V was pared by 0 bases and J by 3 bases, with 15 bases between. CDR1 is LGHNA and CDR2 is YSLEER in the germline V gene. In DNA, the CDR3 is TGCGCCAGCAGCCAAGACTCCGCGACACCGATCTACGAGCAGTACTTC. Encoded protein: CASSQDSATPIYEQYF.

CDR3 coding DNA: TGCAGCGTTGAAGGGCTAGCGGGAGCCCTCTCCTACAATGAGCAGTTCTTC. Amino acids: CSVEGLAGALSYNEQFF. The genes are TRBV29-1 and TRBJ2-1; 10 bases match TRBD2. V trimming: 1 base; J trimming: 0 bases; junction bases outside the gene matches: 6. Germline CDR1 reads SQVTM; CDR2 reads ANQGSEA. CDR3 length: 17 amino acids.

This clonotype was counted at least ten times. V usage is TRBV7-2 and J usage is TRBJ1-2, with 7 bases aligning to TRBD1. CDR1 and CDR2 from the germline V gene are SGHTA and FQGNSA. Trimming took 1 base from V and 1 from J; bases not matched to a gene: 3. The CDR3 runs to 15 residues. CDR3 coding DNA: TGTGCCAGCAGCTTAGGAGGGGGCGGTAACTATGGCTACACCTTC. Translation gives CASSLGGGGNYGYTF.

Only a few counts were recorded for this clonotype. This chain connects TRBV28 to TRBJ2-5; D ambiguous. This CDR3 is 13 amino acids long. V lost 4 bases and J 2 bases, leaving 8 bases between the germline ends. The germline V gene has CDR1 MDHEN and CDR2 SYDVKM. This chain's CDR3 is CASSSPRQETQYF. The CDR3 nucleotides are TGTGCCAGCAGTTCACCACGGCAAGAGACCCAGTACTTC.

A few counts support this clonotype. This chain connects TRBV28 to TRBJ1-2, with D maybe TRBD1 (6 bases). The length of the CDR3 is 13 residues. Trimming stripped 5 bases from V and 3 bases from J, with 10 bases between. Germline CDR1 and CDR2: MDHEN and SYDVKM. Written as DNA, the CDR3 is TGTGCCAGCAGTCACAGGGTTCACTATGGCTACACCTTC. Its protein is CASSHRVHYGYTF.

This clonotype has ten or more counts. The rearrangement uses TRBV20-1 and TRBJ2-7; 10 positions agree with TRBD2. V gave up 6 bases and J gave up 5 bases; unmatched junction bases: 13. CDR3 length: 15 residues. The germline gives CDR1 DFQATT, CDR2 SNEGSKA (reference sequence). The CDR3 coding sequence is TGCAGTGCCCCTCCCGCTAGCGGGAGTTTCAACGAGCAGTACTTC. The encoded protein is CSAPPASGSFNEQYF.

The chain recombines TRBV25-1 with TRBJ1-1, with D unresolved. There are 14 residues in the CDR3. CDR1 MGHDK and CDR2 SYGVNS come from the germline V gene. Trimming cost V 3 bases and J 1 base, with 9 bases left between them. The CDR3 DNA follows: TGTGCCAGCAGTGATCCGTCCTCGAACACTGAAGCTTTCTTT. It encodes CASSDPSSNTEAFF.

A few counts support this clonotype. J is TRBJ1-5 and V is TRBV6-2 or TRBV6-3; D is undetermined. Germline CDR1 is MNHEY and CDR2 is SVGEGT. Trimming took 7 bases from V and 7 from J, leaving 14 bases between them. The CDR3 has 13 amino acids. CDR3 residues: CASTTNGGQPQHF. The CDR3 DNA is TGTGCCAGCACAACCAACGGTGGACAGCCCCAGCATTTT.

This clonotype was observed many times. The CDR3 region has the DNA TGTGCCAGCAGTTTCAGGACAGACATGAACACTGAAGCTTTCTTT. It translates to CASSFRTDMNTEAFF. The chain uses TRBV28 and TRBJ1-1; tentative D call: TRBD1 (6 bases). Per germline, CDR1 MDHEN and CDR2 SYDVKM. This CDR3 region has 15 residues. The ends were cut back, 3 bases at V and 0 bases at J, with 11 bases in the middle.

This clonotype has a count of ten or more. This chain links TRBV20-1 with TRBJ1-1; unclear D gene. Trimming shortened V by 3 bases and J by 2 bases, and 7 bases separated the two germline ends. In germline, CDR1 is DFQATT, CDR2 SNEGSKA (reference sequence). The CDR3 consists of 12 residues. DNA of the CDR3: TGCAGTGCTAGTTCGTCCAACACTGAAGCTTTCTTT. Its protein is CSASSSNTEAFF.

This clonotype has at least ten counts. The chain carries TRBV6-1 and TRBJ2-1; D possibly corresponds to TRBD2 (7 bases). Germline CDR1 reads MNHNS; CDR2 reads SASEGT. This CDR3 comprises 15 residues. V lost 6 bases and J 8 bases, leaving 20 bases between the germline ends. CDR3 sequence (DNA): TGTGCCAGCAGCCGCCGGGGGGCGTTATTCCATGAGCAGTTCTTC. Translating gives CASSRRGALFHEQFF.

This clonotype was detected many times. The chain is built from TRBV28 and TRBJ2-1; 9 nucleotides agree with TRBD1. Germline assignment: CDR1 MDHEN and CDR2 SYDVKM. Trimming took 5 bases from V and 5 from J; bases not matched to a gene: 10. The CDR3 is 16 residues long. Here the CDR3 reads CASSDRSGTGNNEQFF. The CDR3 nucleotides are TGTGCCAGCAGTGACCGATCCGGGACAGGGAACAATGAGCAGTTCTTC. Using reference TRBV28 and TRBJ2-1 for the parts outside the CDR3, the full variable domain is DVKVTQSSRYLVKRTGEKVFLECVQDMDHENMFWYRQDPGLGLRLIYFSYDVKMKEKGDIPEGYSVSREKKERFSLILESASTNQTSMYLCASSDRSGTGNNEQFFGPGTRLTVL.

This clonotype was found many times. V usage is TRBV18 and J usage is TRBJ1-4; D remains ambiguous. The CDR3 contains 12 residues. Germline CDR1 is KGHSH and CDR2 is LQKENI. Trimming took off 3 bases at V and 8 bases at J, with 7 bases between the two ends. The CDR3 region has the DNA TGTGCCAGCTCACCCCGGCGGGAAAAACTGTTTTTT. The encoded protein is CASSPRREKLFF.

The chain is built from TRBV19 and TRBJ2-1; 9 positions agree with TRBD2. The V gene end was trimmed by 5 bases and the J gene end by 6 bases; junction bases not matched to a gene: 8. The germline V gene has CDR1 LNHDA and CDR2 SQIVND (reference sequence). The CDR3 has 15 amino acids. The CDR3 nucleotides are TGTGCCAGTAGTCCGTTGCGGGAGGGCCGCAATGAGCAGTTCTTC. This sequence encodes CASSPLREGRNEQFF.

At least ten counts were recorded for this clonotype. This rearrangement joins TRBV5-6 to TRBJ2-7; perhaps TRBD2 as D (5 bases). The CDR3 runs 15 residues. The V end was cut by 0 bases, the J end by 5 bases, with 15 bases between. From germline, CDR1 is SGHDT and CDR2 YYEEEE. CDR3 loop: CASSLDRQARDEQYF. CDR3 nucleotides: TGTGCCAGCAGCTTGGATCGGCAGGCGAGGGACGAGCAGTACTTC.

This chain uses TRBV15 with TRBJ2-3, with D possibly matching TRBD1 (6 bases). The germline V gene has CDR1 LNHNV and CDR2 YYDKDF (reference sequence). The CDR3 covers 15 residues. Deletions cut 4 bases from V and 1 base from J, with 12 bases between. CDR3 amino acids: CATSIGQFRTDTQYF. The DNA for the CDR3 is TGTGCCACCAGCATCGGACAGTTCCGCACAGATACGCAGTATTTT.

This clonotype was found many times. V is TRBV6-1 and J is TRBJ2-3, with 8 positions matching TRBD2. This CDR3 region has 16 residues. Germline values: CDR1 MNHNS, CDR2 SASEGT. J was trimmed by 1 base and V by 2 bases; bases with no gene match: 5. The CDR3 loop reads CASSEKVGRGTDTQYF. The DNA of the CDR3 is TGTGCCAGCAGTGAAAAGGTCGGGAGGGGCACAGATACGCAGTATTTT.

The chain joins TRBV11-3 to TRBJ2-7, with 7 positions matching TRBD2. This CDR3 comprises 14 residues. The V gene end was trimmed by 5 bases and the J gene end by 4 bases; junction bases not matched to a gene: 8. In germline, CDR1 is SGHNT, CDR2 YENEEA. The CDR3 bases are TGTGCCAGCAGCCCGGGAGCGGGGTGGTACGAGCAGTACTTC. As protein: CASSPGAGWYEQYF.

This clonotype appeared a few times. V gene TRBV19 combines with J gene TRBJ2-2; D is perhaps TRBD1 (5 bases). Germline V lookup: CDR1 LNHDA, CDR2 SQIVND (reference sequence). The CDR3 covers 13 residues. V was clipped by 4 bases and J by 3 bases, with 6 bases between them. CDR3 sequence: CASSKTDTGELFF. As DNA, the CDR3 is TGTGCCAGTAGTAAGACAGACACCGGGGAGCTGTTTTTT.

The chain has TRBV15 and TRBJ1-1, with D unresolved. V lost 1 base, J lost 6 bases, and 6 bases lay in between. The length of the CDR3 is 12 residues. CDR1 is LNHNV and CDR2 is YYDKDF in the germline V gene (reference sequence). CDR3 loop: CATSRVGAEAFF. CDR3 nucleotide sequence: TGTGCCACCAGCAGAGTTGGGGCTGAAGCTTTCTTT.